This is a list of T cell receptor beta chains from one sample in a study of OX40 agonist ivuxolimab in advanced cancers. Using immunoSEQ multiplex PCR, the repertoire was profiled, and TCRdb retains in-frame clones only, with some absent. The sample holds just under 65,000 clones; about nine tenths are singletons and the top ten take more than 0.9%. The sequences come from CD4+ or CD8+ T cells sorted from blood, collected in a trial of the OX40 agonist ivuxolimab. These receptors were taken from an adult with an advanced solid tumor such as melanoma, head and neck, liver or kidney cancer. CDR3s include the opening cysteine and the closing phenylalanine or tryptophan. Each record gives: D gene, V gene, clone size, J gene, CDR3 protein, CDR3 DNA. The D gene is left open where the match is weak. Size values are once, few and many counts, or a class for expanded clones, and some rows have none.

NA,TRBV6-1,NA,TRBJ1-2,CASSVLETKGYTF,TGTGCCAGCAGTGTTCTCGAGACGAAGGGCTACACCTTC
NA,TRBV30,NA,TRBJ1-3,CAWSRTGGNTIYF,TGTGCCTGGAGCCGCACGGGTGGAAACACCATATATTTT
TRBD2,TRBV19,NA,TRBJ2-5,CASSPGVAGSRETQYF,TGTGCCAGTAGTCCAGGGGTAGCGGGATCCCGGGAGACCCAGTACTTC
NA,TRBV7-2,few,TRBJ2-7,CASSLSGLGYEQYF,TGTGCCAGCAGCCTTTCGGGACTTGGCTACGAGCAGTACTTC
TRBD2,TRBV9,NA,TRBJ2-1,CASSVVSGSSGEQFF,TGTGCCAGCAGCGTAGTAAGCGGGAGTTCGGGTGAGCAGTTCTTC
NA,TRBV4-1,NA,TRBJ1-1,CASSQDRGTEAFF,TGCGCCAGCAGCCAAGACAGGGGCACTGAAGCTTTCTTT
NA,TRBV2,few,TRBJ1-2,CASSPTSGNYGYTF,TGTGCCAGCAGTCCTACCTCCGGGAACTATGGCTACACCTTC
TRBD1,TRBV6-1,NA,TRBJ2-5,CASSEQPDRQETQYF,TGTGCCAGCAGTGAACAGCCGGACAGGCAAGAGACCCAGTACTTC
NA,TRBV4-1,once,TRBJ2-7,CASSQIQVGEQYF,TGCGCCAGCAGCCAAATTCAGGTCGGTGAGCAGTACTTC
NA,TRBV2,NA,TRBJ2-7,CASSDGTYSYEQYF,TGTGCCAGCAGTGACGGGACATATTCCTACGAGCAGTACTTC
NA,TRBV5-1,NA,TRBJ2-7,CASSLERVSYEQYF,TGCGCCAGCAGCTTGGAGCGTGTCTCCTACGAGCAGTACTTC
NA,TRBV5-1,NA,TRBJ1-2,CASRNGTNYGYTF,TGCGCCAGCAGGAACGGGACAAACTATGGCTACACCTTC
NA,TRBV6-1,NA,TRBJ1-2,CASRPGPNYGYTF,TGTGCCAGCAGACCCGGACCTAACTATGGCTACACCTTC
NA,TRBV28,NA,TRBJ2-2,CASSLNTGELFF,TGTGCCAGCAGCTTGAACACCGGGGAGCTGTTTTTT
TRBD1,TRBV28,NA,TRBJ1-1,CASITSGGTEAFF,TGTGCCAGCATTACTTCAGGGGGCACTGAAGCTTTCTTT
TRBD1,TRBV29-1,NA,TRBJ2-3,CSVPLTGGGFDTQYF,TGCAGCGTCCCTTTAACAGGGGGCGGATTTGATACGCAGTATTTT
NA,TRBV19,once,TRBJ1-2,CASTPRGSNYGYTF,TGTGCCTCGACACCAAGGGGTTCTAACTATGGCTACACCTTC
NA,TRBV2,NA,TRBJ2-1,CASSGESSYNEQFF,TGTGCCAGCAGTGGGGAGAGCTCCTACAATGAGCAGTTCTTC
NA,TRBV7-8,NA,TRBJ2-6,CASSGYSGANVLTF,TGTGCCAGCAGCGGTTACTCTGGGGCCAACGTCCTGACTTTC
TRBD2,TRBV5-4,once,TRBJ2-3,CASSLRLAGVSDTQYF,TGTGCCAGCAGCTTGCGTCTAGCGGGAGTTTCAGATACGCAGTATTTT
TRBD2,TRBV11-3,NA,TRBJ2-1,CASSQVAGSPNEQFF,TGTGCCAGCAGCCAGGTAGCGGGAAGCCCCAATGAGCAGTTCTTC
NA,TRBV5-1,once,TRBJ2-3,CASSLAASTGTDTQYF,TGCGCCAGCAGCTTGGCGGCCAGTACCGGCACAGATACGCAGTATTTT
NA,TRBV6-1,NA,TRBJ2-6,CASSSESAGANVLTF,TGTGCCAGCAGCTCTGAGAGCGCTGGGGCCAACGTCCTGACTTTC
TRBD1,TRBV29-1,NA,TRBJ2-2,CSVGQGIVGGELFF,TGCAGCGTTGGACAGGGGATTGTAGGCGGGGAGCTGTTTTTT
NA,TRBV7-9,NA,TRBJ1-1,CASSPDSPTEAFF,TGTGCCAGCAGCCCGGACAGCCCCACTGAAGCTTTCTTT
NA,TRBV15,NA,TRBJ1-4,CATSRDRGSEKLFF,TGTGCCACCAGCAGAGATCGGGGGTCTGAAAAACTGTTTTTT
NA,TRBV29-1,NA,TRBJ1-1,CSVEAWAGPNTEAFF,TGCAGCGTTGAAGCTTGGGCAGGGCCGAACACTGAAGCTTTCTTT
NA,TRBV11-2,NA,TRBJ2-3,CASSTSLESADTQYF,TGTGCCAGCAGCACAAGTCTCGAGAGCGCAGATACGCAGTATTTT